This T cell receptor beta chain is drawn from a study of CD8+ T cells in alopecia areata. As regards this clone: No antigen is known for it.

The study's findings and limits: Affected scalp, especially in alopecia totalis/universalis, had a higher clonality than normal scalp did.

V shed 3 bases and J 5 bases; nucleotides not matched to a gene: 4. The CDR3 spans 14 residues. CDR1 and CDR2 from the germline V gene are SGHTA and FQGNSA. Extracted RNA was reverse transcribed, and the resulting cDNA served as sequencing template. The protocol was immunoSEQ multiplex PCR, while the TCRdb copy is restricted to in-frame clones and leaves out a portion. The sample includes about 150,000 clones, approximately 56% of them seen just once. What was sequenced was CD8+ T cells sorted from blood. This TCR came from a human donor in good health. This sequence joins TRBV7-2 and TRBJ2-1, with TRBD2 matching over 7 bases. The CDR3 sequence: CASSLGGTHNEQFF. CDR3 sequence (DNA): TGTGCCAGCAGCTTGGGGGGGACTCACAATGAGCAGTTCTTC.